This TCR beta chain derives from a study of shared clonotypes between healthy human individuals. Study background: There were three CD4 naive, three CD4 memory, two CD8 naive and one CD8 memory plates per donor.

Original processing methods: Filtering was not the same, since immunoSEQ gave junction-only sequences without quality scores. Assay: immunoSEQ multiplex PCR; the TCRdb copy retains only in-frame clones and omits some. That table is the source of V, J and clone size, and D and trimming were worked out from the DNA. The data hold some 1.4 million clones, with 95% to 97% observed a single time. Note on this clone: The antigen remains unidentified.

Broader study findings: Naive CD4 clonotypes were shared across several donors at 4.5% to 6%. It was expected that sequencing depth would affect clonotype sharing among donors.

CDR1 and CDR2 from the germline V gene are SGDLS and YYNGEE. The CDR3 totals 13 residues. Trimming took 0 bases from V and 8 from J, leaving 9 bases between them. This TCR came from a man aged 25 to 45 in good health. The V call is TRBV9, the J call TRBJ1-3; possible D gene TRBD1, 6 bases. The sample consisted of naive CD4+ T cells sorted from blood. As for subset: CD45RA+ positively selected. CDR3 sequence: CASSVVGGDTIYF. The CDR3 DNA reads TGTGCCAGCAGCGTAGTAGGGGGGGACACCATATATTTT.